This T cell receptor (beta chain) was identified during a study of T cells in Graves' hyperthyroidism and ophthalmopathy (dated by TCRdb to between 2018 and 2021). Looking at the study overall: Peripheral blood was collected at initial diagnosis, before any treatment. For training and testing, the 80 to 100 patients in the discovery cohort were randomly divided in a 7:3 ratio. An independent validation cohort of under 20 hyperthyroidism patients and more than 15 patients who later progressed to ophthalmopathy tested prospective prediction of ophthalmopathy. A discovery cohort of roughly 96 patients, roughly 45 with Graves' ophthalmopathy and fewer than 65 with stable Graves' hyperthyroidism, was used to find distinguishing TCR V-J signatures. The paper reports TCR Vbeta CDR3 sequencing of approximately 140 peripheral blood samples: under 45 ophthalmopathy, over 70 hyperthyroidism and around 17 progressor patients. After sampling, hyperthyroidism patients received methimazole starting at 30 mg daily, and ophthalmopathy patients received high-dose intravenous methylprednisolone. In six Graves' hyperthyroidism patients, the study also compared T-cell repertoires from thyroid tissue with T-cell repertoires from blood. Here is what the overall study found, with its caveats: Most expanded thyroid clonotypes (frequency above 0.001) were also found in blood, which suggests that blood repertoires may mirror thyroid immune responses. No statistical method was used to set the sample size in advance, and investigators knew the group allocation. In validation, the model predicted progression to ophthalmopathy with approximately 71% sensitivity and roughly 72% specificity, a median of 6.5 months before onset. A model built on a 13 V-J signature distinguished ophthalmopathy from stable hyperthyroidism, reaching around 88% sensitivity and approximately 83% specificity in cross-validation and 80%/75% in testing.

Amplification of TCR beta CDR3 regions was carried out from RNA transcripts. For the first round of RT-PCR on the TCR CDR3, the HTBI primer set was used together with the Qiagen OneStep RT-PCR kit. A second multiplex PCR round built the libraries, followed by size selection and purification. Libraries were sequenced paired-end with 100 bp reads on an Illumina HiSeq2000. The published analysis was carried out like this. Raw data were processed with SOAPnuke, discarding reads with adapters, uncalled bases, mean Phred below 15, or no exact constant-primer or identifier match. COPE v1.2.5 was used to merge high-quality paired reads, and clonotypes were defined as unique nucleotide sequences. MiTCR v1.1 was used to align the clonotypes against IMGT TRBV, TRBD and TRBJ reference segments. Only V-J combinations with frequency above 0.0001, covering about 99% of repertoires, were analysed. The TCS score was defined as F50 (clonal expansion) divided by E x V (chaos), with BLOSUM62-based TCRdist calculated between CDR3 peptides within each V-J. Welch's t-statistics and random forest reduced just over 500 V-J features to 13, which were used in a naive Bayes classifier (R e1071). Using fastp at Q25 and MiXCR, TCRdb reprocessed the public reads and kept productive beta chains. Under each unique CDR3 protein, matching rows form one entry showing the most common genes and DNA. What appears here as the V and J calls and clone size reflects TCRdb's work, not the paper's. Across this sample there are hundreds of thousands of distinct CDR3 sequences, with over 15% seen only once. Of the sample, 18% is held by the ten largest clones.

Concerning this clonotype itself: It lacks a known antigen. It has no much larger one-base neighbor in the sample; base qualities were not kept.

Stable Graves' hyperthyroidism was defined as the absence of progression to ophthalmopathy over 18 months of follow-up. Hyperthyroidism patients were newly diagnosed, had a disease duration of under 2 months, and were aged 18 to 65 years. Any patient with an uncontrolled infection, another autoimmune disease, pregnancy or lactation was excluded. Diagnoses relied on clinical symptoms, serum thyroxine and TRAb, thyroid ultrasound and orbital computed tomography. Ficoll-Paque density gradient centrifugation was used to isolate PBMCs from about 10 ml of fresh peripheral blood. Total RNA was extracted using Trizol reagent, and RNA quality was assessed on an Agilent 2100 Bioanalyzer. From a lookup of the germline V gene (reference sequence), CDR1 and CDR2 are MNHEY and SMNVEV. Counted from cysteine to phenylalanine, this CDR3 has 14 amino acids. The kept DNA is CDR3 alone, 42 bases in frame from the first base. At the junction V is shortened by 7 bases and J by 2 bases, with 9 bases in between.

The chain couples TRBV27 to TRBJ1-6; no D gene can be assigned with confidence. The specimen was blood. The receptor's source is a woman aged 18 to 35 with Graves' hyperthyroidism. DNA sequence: TGTGCCAGCACTCCCGCCCCCTATAATTCACCCCTCCACTTT. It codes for CASTPAPYNSPLHF.